This is a list of T cell receptor beta chains from one sample in a study of cytomegalovirus exposure and HLA in healthy donors. The assay was immunoSEQ multiplex PCR, and TCRdb's table has in-frame clones only and misses some. This table holds 150,000 or so clones, 76% found once. Sequenced material: PBMCs. These receptors were taken from a male donor in good health and CMV-seronegative. Both conserved end residues are part of each CDR3. Fields, in order: J gene, clone size, CDR3 length, V gene, D gene, CDR3 protein, CDR3 DNA. D genes are given only for firm matches. Some rows have no size entry. The others give once, few or many, or a class for an expanded clone.

J gene: TRBJ2-1; clone size: .; CDR3 length: 14; V gene: TRBV10-3; D gene: TRBD2; CDR3 protein: CAISPGLAGDEQFF; CDR3 DNA: TGTGCCATCAGCCCGGGACTAGCGGGAGATGAGCAGTTCTTC
J gene: TRBJ1-1; clone size: .; CDR3 length: 16; V gene: TRBV5-1; D gene: TRBD1; CDR3 protein: CASSLKPGQGSTEAFF; CDR3 DNA: TGCGCCAGCAGCTTAAAACCGGGACAGGGGAGCACTGAAGCTTTCTTT
J gene: TRBJ1-5; clone size: .; CDR3 length: 16; V gene: TRBV4-3; D gene: TRBD1; CDR3 protein: CASSQDRGDSWQPQHF; CDR3 DNA: TGCGCCAGCAGCCAAGACCGAGGGGACAGCTGGCAGCCCCAGCATTTT
J gene: TRBJ1-2; clone size: .; CDR3 length: 15; V gene: TRBV6-1; D gene: TRBD1; CDR3 protein: CASRKTGQGYDGYTF; CDR3 DNA: TGTGCCAGCAGAAAAACTGGACAGGGCTATGATGGCTACACCTTC
J gene: TRBJ1-3; clone size: .; CDR3 length: 19; V gene: TRBV4-1; D gene: TRBD1; CDR3 protein: CASSQVLTTGGATGNTIYF; CDR3 DNA: TGCGCCAGCAGCCAAGTCTTAACTACAGGGGGAGCTACTGGAAACACCATATATTTT
J gene: TRBJ1-1; clone size: .; CDR3 length: 15; V gene: TRBV19; D gene: .; CDR3 protein: CASTSPGGSHTEAFF; CDR3 DNA: TGTGCCAGTACCTCACCTGGGGGGTCGCACACTGAAGCTTTCTTT
J gene: TRBJ2-7; clone size: few; CDR3 length: 15; V gene: TRBV9; D gene: TRBD2; CDR3 protein: CASSVNSGSTNEQYF; CDR3 DNA: TGTGCCAGCAGCGTGAATAGCGGGAGCACTAACGAGCAGTACTTC
J gene: TRBJ1-2; clone size: .; CDR3 length: 16; V gene: TRBV6-5; D gene: TRBD1; CDR3 protein: CASSYSTGSQVYGYTF; CDR3 DNA: TGTGCCAGCAGTTACTCGACAGGGTCACAGGTCTATGGCTACACCTTC
J gene: TRBJ2-7; clone size: once; CDR3 length: 12; V gene: TRBV28; D gene: .; CDR3 protein: CASTQGVYEQYF; CDR3 DNA: TGTGCCAGCACCCAAGGGGTCTACGAGCAGTACTTC
J gene: TRBJ2-7; clone size: .; CDR3 length: 14; V gene: TRBV5-1; D gene: .; CDR3 protein: CASSLGQATYEQYF; CDR3 DNA: TGCGCCAGCAGCTTGGGGCAGGCCACCTACGAGCAGTACTTC
J gene: TRBJ1-1; clone size: .; CDR3 length: 14; V gene: TRBV28; D gene: .; CDR3 protein: CASSLTSIGTEAFF; CDR3 DNA: TGTGCCAGCAGTTTAACATCTATCGGGACTGAAGCTTTCTTT
J gene: TRBJ1-2; clone size: few; CDR3 length: 12; V gene: TRBV6-5; D gene: .; CDR3 protein: CASSYGGVGYTF; CDR3 DNA: TGTGCCAGCAGTTACGGAGGGGTTGGCTACACCTTC
J gene: TRBJ2-7; clone size: few; CDR3 length: 15; V gene: TRBV4-1; D gene: TRBD2; CDR3 protein: CASSQGLAVPYEQYF; CDR3 DNA: TGCGCCAGCAGCCAAGGACTAGCGGTCCCCTACGAGCAGTACTTC
J gene: TRBJ1-1; clone size: .; CDR3 length: 13; V gene: TRBV2; D gene: TRBD1; CDR3 protein: CASSGQGVTEAFF; CDR3 DNA: TGTGCCAGCAGTGGGCAGGGGGTCACTGAAGCTTTCTTT
J gene: TRBJ2-3; clone size: once; CDR3 length: 14; V gene: TRBV9; D gene: .; CDR3 protein: CASSVGQGPDTQYF; CDR3 DNA: TGTGCCAGCAGCGTAGGGCAGGGGCCCGATACGCAGTATTTT
J gene: TRBJ1-1; clone size: .; CDR3 length: 15; V gene: TRBV6-5; D gene: .; CDR3 protein: CASSRPGGMNTEAFF; CDR3 DNA: TGTGCCAGCAGCCGTCCCGGGGGTATGAACACTGAAGCTTTCTTT
J gene: TRBJ1-2; clone size: .; CDR3 length: 12; V gene: TRBV29-1; D gene: TRBD1; CDR3 protein: CSVGGQDYGYTF; CDR3 DNA: TGCAGCGTTGGCGGACAGGACTATGGCTACACCTTC
J gene: TRBJ2-1; clone size: .; CDR3 length: 16; V gene: TRBV4-1; D gene: TRBD1; CDR3 protein: CASSLPLGQGVNEQFF; CDR3 DNA: TGCGCCAGCAGCCTACCGTTAGGACAGGGGGTCAATGAGCAGTTCTTC
J gene: TRBJ1-2; clone size: few; CDR3 length: 15; V gene: TRBV2; D gene: .; CDR3 protein: CASIDGSGISYGYTF; CDR3 DNA: TGTGCCAGCATTGACGGGTCCGGGATATCCTATGGCTACACCTTC
J gene: TRBJ1-1; clone size: once; CDR3 length: 13; V gene: TRBV19; D gene: .; CDR3 protein: CASSIPGDTEAFF; CDR3 DNA: TGTGCCAGTAGTATACCCGGGGACACTGAAGCTTTCTTT
J gene: TRBJ2-7; clone size: .; CDR3 length: 13; V gene: TRBV19; D gene: .; CDR3 protein: CASSGGSPDEQYF; CDR3 DNA: TGTGCCAGTAGTGGGGGGTCCCCCGATGAGCAGTACTTC
J gene: TRBJ1-1; clone size: once; CDR3 length: 16; V gene: TRBV18; D gene: TRBD1; CDR3 protein: CASSFSTGQVNTEAFF; CDR3 DNA: TGTGCCAGCTCATTTTCGACGGGACAGGTTAACACTGAAGCTTTCTTT
J gene: TRBJ2-7; clone size: .; CDR3 length: 15; V gene: TRBV9; D gene: TRBD2; CDR3 protein: CASSVGLAETYEQYF; CDR3 DNA: TGTGCCAGCAGCGTAGGCCTAGCGGAGACCTACGAGCAGTACTTC
J gene: TRBJ2-7; clone size: .; CDR3 length: 13; V gene: TRBV6-5; D gene: TRBD1; CDR3 protein: CASRLTGGGEQYF; CDR3 DNA: TGTGCCAGCAGACTAACAGGGGGCGGCGAGCAGTACTTC
J gene: TRBJ2-1; clone size: .; CDR3 length: 17; V gene: TRBV4-1; D gene: .; CDR3 protein: CASSYLVTGPFYNEQFF; CDR3 DNA: TGCGCCAGCAGCTACCTCGTGACAGGCCCTTTCTACAATGAGCAGTTCTTC
J gene: TRBJ1-6; clone size: few; CDR3 length: 13; V gene: TRBV19; D gene: .; CDR3 protein: CASSIGSGSPLHF; CDR3 DNA: TGTGCCAGTAGTATCGGGTCGGGTTCACCCCTCCACTTT
J gene: TRBJ2-5; clone size: .; CDR3 length: 14; V gene: TRBV15; D gene: .; CDR3 protein: CATSRGNSQETQYF; CDR3 DNA: TGTGCCACCAGCAGAGGGAACAGCCAAGAGACCCAGTACTTC
J gene: TRBJ1-1; clone size: .; CDR3 length: 14; V gene: TRBV5-6; D gene: .; CDR3 protein: CASSLVDSTVEAFF; CDR3 DNA: TGTGCCAGCAGCTTGGTGGATTCTACAGTTGAAGCTTTCTTT
J gene: TRBJ1-2; clone size: .; CDR3 length: 13; V gene: TRBV27; D gene: .; CDR3 protein: CASSFGDNYGYTF; CDR3 DNA: TGTGCCAGCAGTTTCGGGGATAACTATGGCTACACCTTC
J gene: TRBJ2-2; clone size: .; CDR3 length: 17; V gene: TRBV7-9; D gene: TRBD1; CDR3 protein: CASSLALTGVLTGELFF; CDR3 DNA: TGTGCCAGCAGCTTAGCGCTGACAGGGGTGCTAACCGGGGAGCTGTTTTTT
J gene: TRBJ1-4; clone size: .; CDR3 length: 16; V gene: TRBV18; D gene: .; CDR3 protein: CASSPPELRANEKLFF; CDR3 DNA: TGTGCCAGCTCACCACCGGAGCTCAGGGCTAATGAAAAACTGTTTTTT
J gene: TRBJ2-2; clone size: few; CDR3 length: 13; V gene: TRBV9; D gene: .; CDR3 protein: CASTFYGTGELFF; CDR3 DNA: TGTGCCAGCACCTTCTACGGCACCGGGGAGCTGTTTTTT
J gene: TRBJ1-5; clone size: .; CDR3 length: 16; V gene: TRBV12-5; D gene: .; CDR3 protein: CASGPRGGESNQPQHF; CDR3 DNA: TGTGCTAGTGGCCCCAGGGGAGGGGAAAGCAATCAGCCCCAGCATTTT
J gene: TRBJ1-3; clone size: .; CDR3 length: 15; V gene: TRBV19; D gene: .; CDR3 protein: CASSTQGTAGNTIYF; CDR3 DNA: TGTGCCAGTAGTACCCAGGGGACGGCAGGAAACACCATATATTTT
J gene: TRBJ2-2; clone size: .; CDR3 length: 19; V gene: TRBV7-9; D gene: TRBD2; CDR3 protein: CASSHPTGLAGVGTRELFF; CDR3 DNA: TGTGCCAGCAGCCATCCCACGGGACTAGCGGGAGTTGGGACGCGGGAGCTGTTTTTT
J gene: TRBJ2-7; clone size: .; CDR3 length: 17; V gene: TRBV9; D gene: TRBD1; CDR3 protein: CASSVGGTGPSAYEQYF; CDR3 DNA: TGTGCCAGCAGCGTAGGTGGGACAGGCCCCTCCGCCTACGAGCAGTACTTC
J gene: TRBJ1-2; clone size: .; CDR3 length: 12; V gene: TRBV30; D gene: .; CDR3 protein: CAWSLLAYGYTF; CDR3 DNA: TGTGCCTGGAGTTTATTAGCCTATGGCTACACCTTC
J gene: TRBJ1-2; clone size: .; CDR3 length: 15; V gene: TRBV28; D gene: TRBD1; CDR3 protein: CASSPTDRASGGYTF; CDR3 DNA: TGTGCCAGCAGTCCGACCGACAGGGCGTCAGGAGGCTACACCTTC
J gene: TRBJ1-5; clone size: .; CDR3 length: 16; V gene: TRBV18; D gene: TRBD1; CDR3 protein: CASSPPHRGRGQPQHF; CDR3 DNA: TGTGCCAGCTCACCACCTCACAGGGGGCGCGGACAGCCCCAGCATTTT
J gene: TRBJ2-3; clone size: .; CDR3 length: 16; V gene: TRBV11-3; D gene: TRBD2; CDR3 protein: CASSPLAGGPGDTQYF; CDR3 DNA: TGTGCCAGCAGCCCACTAGCGGGGGGGCCTGGCGATACGCAGTATTTT